These 26 T cell receptor beta chains originate from one sample sequenced in a study of T-cell memory formation after mild COVID-19. TCRdb re-called the 5' RACE reads with MiXCR, one entry per CDR3 protein. The sample consists of more than 300,000 distinct CDR3 sequences, about an eighth of them appearing once. Sequenced material: PBMCs or a T cell subset sorted from them (not recorded which). These receptors all come from a man younger than 35 who had mild COVID-19 (a few samples of this study predate the infection). Cell type and time point are not known.

This clonotype appeared a few times. The chain's CDR3 is CASSYKGYEQYV. CDR3 DNA sequence: TGTGCCAGCAGTTACAAGGGGTACGAGCAGTACGTC. The chain recombines TRBV6-2 or TRBV6-3 with TRBJ2-7; tentatively, D is TRBD1 (5 bases). CDR1 is MNHEY, CDR2 SVGEGT, per germline. With 2 bases removed from V and 4 bases from J, the gap between germline ends came to 6 bases. CDR3 length equals 12 residues.

This clonotype appeared a few times. This sequence joins TRBV20-1 and TRBJ1-5, with D unresolved. This CDR3 spans 12 amino acids. V lost 0 bases and J 7 bases, leaving 7 bases between the germline ends. Per germline, CDR1 DFQATT and CDR2 SNEGSKA (reference sequence). CDR3 region: CSAREGTQPQHF. The CDR3, as DNA: TGCAGTGCTAGAGAGGGCACCCAGCCCCAGCATTTT.

The V gene is TRBV10-3, the J gene TRBJ1-2; no reliable D call. Per the germline V gene, CDR1 is ENHRY and CDR2 is SYGVKD. This CDR3 is built from 11 residues. Trimming took 6 bases from V and 3 from J, leaving 5 bases between them. CDR3 sequence (DNA): TGTGCCATCAGCGGCGACTATGGCTACACCTTC. This codes for CAISGDYGYTF.

The chain links TRBV4-1 to TRBJ2-1; 7 bases are a match to TRBD1. This CDR3 region has 15 residues. J was trimmed by 10 bases and V by 4 bases; bases with no gene match: 13. Germline V lookup: CDR1 MGHRA, CDR2 YSYEKL. Here the CDR3 reads CASSPLDRPVGEQFF. For the CDR3, the DNA is TGCGCCAGCAGCCCCCTGGACAGGCCAGTCGGGGAGCAGTTCTTC.

The chain uses TRBV20-1 and TRBJ2-7; tentative D call: TRBD2 (5 bases). CDR3 size: 16 residues. Trimming stripped 0 bases from V and 0 bases from J, with 15 bases between. Germline assignment: CDR1 DFQATT and CDR2 SNEGSKA (reference sequence). The CDR3 region has the DNA TGCAGTGCTAGAGATCTCGGCGGGTCCAGCTCCTACGAGCAGTACGTC. Translating gives CSARDLGGSSSYEQYV.

This clonotype was seen a handful of times. The gene calls are TRBV27 and TRBJ2-5; TRBD2 matches at 9 bases. Germline V gene lookup returns CDR1 MNHEY and CDR2 SMNVEV (reference sequence). The CDR3 runs 16 residues. Germline trimming cut 5 bases from V and 5 bases from J; bases unmatched to any gene: 12. CDR3 sequence reads: CASSAQHAGGLETQYF. CDR3 nucleotides: TGTGCCAGCAGTGCCCAGCATGCGGGGGGGCTTGAGACCCAGTACTTC.

This clonotype was counted ten times or more. V is TRBV20-1 and J is TRBJ2-5; 8 bases are shared with TRBD2. The V segment lost 1 base and the J segment 5 bases; nucleotides outside the gene matches: 9. The CDR3 spans 15 residues. Germline CDR1 reads DFQATT; CDR2 reads SNEGSKA (reference sequence). The CDR3 spells CSARGERGFRETQYF. The CDR3 nucleotides are TGCAGTGCTAGAGGGGAGCGGGGGTTTCGCGAGACCCAGTACTTC.

This clonotype has a handful of counts. The chain joins TRBV12-3 or TRBV12-4 to TRBJ2-7; 9 bases are a match to TRBD1. V shed 6 bases and J 4 bases; nucleotides not matched to a gene: 7. The CDR3 covers 14 residues. The CDR3 here is CASSAGTGWYEQYF. The CDR3 bases are TGTGCCAGCAGCGCCGGGACAGGGTGGTACGAGCAGTACTTC.

In the case of this clonotype: The junction differs from germline at one of its ends, possibly a read error. The chain carries TRBV3-1 and TRBJ2-4; possibly TRBD1 for D (5 bases). This CDR3 contains 15 residues. CDR1 and CDR2 from the germline V gene are LGHDT and YNNKEL (reference sequence). The DNA of the CDR3 is TGTACCAGCAGCTACCAGGGCTCTGCCAAAAACATTCAGTACTTC. This encodes CTSSYQGSAKNIQYF.

This clonotype has a count of ten or more. The V and J genes are TRBV9 and TRBJ2-1, with D maybe TRBD1 (6 bases). CDR3 length: 14 residues. CDR1 is SGDLS, CDR2 YYNGEE, per germline. The V end lost 0 bases, the J end lost 4 bases, and 8 bases lay between the germline ends. CDR3 in amino acids: CASSVAGTYNEQFF. CDR3 DNA sequence: TGTGCCAGCAGCGTAGCCGGGACATACAATGAGCAGTTCTTC.

The J gene is TRBJ2-4, the V gene TRBV20-1, with D possibly called TRBD1 or TRBD2 (5 bases each). CDR1 and CDR2 from the germline V gene are DFQATT and SNEGSKA (reference sequence). The CDR3 covers 14 residues. The ends were cut back, 6 bases at V and 4 bases at J, with 16 bases in the middle. Here the CDR3 DNA reads TGCAGTGCCACCCGGGACCTAATTAAAAACATTCAGTACTTC. As protein: CSATRDLIKNIQYF.

The chain couples TRBV7-2 to TRBJ1-1, with 7 nucleotides matching TRBD1. Germline CDR1 SGHTA, CDR2 FQGNSA. The CDR3 is 14 amino acids. The V segment lost 5 bases and the J segment 5 bases; nucleotides outside the gene matches: 8. CDR3 DNA: TGTGCCAGCAGCCCCGGACAGGTTAGGACTGAAGCTTTCTTT. Amino acid sequence: CASSPGQVRTEAFF.

The chain uses TRBV19 and TRBJ2-1; D may correspond to TRBD1 or TRBD2 (5 bases each). CDR1 and CDR2 from the germline V gene are LNHDA and SQIVND (reference sequence). The V end was cut by 3 bases, the J end by 7 bases, with 16 bases between. This CDR3 spans 15 amino acids. The CDR3 nucleotides are TGTGCCAGTAGTATTGGGACCCTCTACACTAATGAGCAGTTCTTC. Its translation: CASSIGTLYTNEQFF.

This clonotype was counted at least ten times. J is TRBJ2-1 and V is TRBV11-3, with a weak D call TRBD2 (6 bases). The CDR3 runs 15 residues. V lost 0 bases to trimming and J lost 4 bases, with 10 bases between them. CDR1 SGHNT and CDR2 YENEEA come from the germline V gene. The CDR3 sequence is CASSLEGTYYNEQFF. The CDR3 bases are TGTGCCAGCAGCTTAGAGGGGACTTATTACAATGAGCAGTTCTTC. The variable domain in full, with the rest retrieved from reference TRBV11-3 and TRBJ2-1, is EAGVVQSPRYKIIEKKQPVAFWCNPISGHNTLYWYLQNLGQGPELLIRYENEEAVDDSQLPKDRFSAERLKGVDSTLKIQPAELGDSAVYLCASSLEGTYYNEQFFGPGTRLTVL.

This clonotype was counted only a few times. This chain joins TRBV7-2 and TRBJ1-1, with D unresolved. V was clipped by 5 bases and J by 8 bases, with 9 bases between them. CDR3 length: 11 residues. Germline CDR1 SGHTA, CDR2 FQGNSA. The CDR3 DNA reads TGTGCCAGCAGCAGGGCAGGCGAAGCTTTCTTT. It encodes CASSRAGEAFF.

The chain recombines TRBV20-1 with TRBJ2-3, with 7 bases lining up with TRBD2. V was clipped by 3 bases and J by 0 bases; unmatched bases: 3. The germline V gene has CDR1 DFQATT and CDR2 SNEGSKA (reference sequence). The CDR3 spans 14 residues. This CDR3 is CSARRGTSTDTQYF. The DNA for the CDR3 is TGCAGTGCTAGGCGGGGGACTAGCACAGATACGCAGTATTTT.

This chain's CDR3 is CASSLGTVLLYGYTF. The DNA for the CDR3 is TGCGCCAGCAGCCTAGGAACAGTGCTTCTTTATGGCTACACCTTC. This chain uses TRBV4-1 with TRBJ1-2, with D uncertain. V shed 4 bases and J shed 5 bases, with 17 bases lying between them. The CDR3 runs 15 residues. The V gene's germline CDR1 is MGHRA and CDR2 YSYEKL.

The V call is TRBV29-1, the J call TRBJ1-1; D gene unclear. CDR3 size: 13 residues. Germline V lookup: CDR1 SQVTM, CDR2 ANQGSEA. V was cut by 1 base and J by 0 bases, with 6 bases left in between. The CDR3 DNA sequence: TGCAGCGTTGAAGGATTTCTGAACACTGAAGCTTTCTTT. It specifies CSVEGFLNTEAFF. Full variable domain (outside the CDR3, taken from reference TRBV29-1 and TRBJ1-1): SAVISQKPSRDICQRGTSLTIQCQVDSQVTMMFWYRQQPGQSLTLIATANQGSEATYESGFVIDKFPISRPNLTFSTLTVSNMSPEDSSIYLCSVEGFLNTEAFFGQGTRLTVV.

In this sample, this clonotype turned up many times. In DNA form, the CDR3 reads TGCGCCAGCAGCCAAGAAACTTGGGGAACGCAGTACTTC. Its protein is CASSQETWGTQYF. This chain uses TRBV4-3 with TRBJ2-5; D remains ambiguous. V was clipped by 0 bases and J by 11 bases, with 13 bases between them. From germline, CDR1 is LGHNA and CDR2 YSLEER. The CDR3 runs to 13 residues.

This clonotype was seen only a few times. The chain has TRBV7-2 and TRBJ2-3, with 10 bases that match TRBD2. Losses at the gene ends were 2 bases for V and 6 bases for J; bases not matched to a gene: 14. Germline CDR1 and CDR2: SGHTA and FQGNSA. CDR3 size: 18 residues. The chain's CDR3 is CASSLTPPLAGTRDTQYF. CDR3 bases: TGTGCCAGCAGCTTAACGCCCCCACTAGCGGGGACCAGGGATACGCAGTATTTT.

This chain joins TRBV6-5 and TRBJ2-1; TRBD2 matches at 11 bases. The J segment lost 15 bases and the V segment lost 7 bases, leaving 14 bases of the junction unmatched. CDR1 is MNHEY, CDR2 SVGAGI, per germline. This CDR3 comprises 14 residues. CDR3 sequence (DNA): TGTGCCAGCACCCCCTACGCTAGCGGGGGGCCCCTGTTCTTC. Its protein product is CASTPYASGGPLFF.

This clonotype occurred a few times. The rearrangement joins TRBV20-1 to TRBJ1-5; TRBD1 is a possible D gene (6 bases). Trimming took 8 bases from V and 0 from J, leaving 14 bases between them. CDR3 length: 14 residues. The V gene's germline CDR1 is DFQATT and CDR2 SNEGSKA (reference sequence). The CDR3 DNA reads TGCAGTAGACGGGGCAGGGGTAGCAATCAGCCCCAGCATTTT. This gives the protein CSRRGRGSNQPQHF.

In this sample, this clonotype turned up a few times. The chain links TRBV6-6 to TRBJ2-1; D could derive from TRBD1 or TRBD2 (5 bases each). Germline V gene lookup returns CDR1 MNHNY and CDR2 SVGAGI (reference sequence). Trimming took 5 bases from V and 12 from J, leaving 23 bases between them. The CDR3 totals 15 residues. Here the CDR3 reads CASSPTGTVAVLQFF. In DNA form, the CDR3 reads TGTGCCAGCAGTCCGACCGGGACGGTGGCGGTCTTGCAGTTCTTC.

This clonotype has just a few counts. V usage is TRBV7-9 and J usage is TRBJ2-5; D is possibly TRBD2 (7 bases). In germline, CDR1 is SEHNR, CDR2 FQNEAQ (reference sequence). The CDR3 totals 14 residues. V was trimmed by 4 bases and J by 1 base, leaving 10 bases between them. As DNA, the CDR3 is TGTGCCAGCAGCTGGGGGGGGCTCCAAGAGACCCAGTACTTC. Its protein is CASSWGGLQETQYF. Combining the CDR3 with reference TRBV7-9 and TRBJ2-5 gives the whole variable domain DTGVSQNPRHKITKRGQNVTFRCDPISEHNRLYWYRQTLGQGPEFLTYFQNEAQLEKSRLLSDRFSAERPKGSFSTLEIQRTEQGDSAMYLCASSWGGLQETQYFGPGTRLLVL.

The chain combines TRBV4-3 with TRBJ1-4, with TRBD1 as a possible D gene (5 bases). Germline V gene sequence: CDR1 LGHNA, CDR2 YSLEER. Trimming pared 0 bases from V and 7 bases from J, leaving 12 bases between. The CDR3 totals 15 residues. In DNA form, the CDR3 reads TGCGCCAGCAGCCAAGATCTTGCCAGGGTTGAAAAACTGTTTTTT. Translation gives CASSQDLARVEKLFF.

The chain links TRBV7-6 to TRBJ2-1; D ambiguous. Trimming removed 0 bases from V and 6 bases from J, with 15 bases in between. Germline V gene data show CDR1 as SGHVS and CDR2 as FNYEAQ. The CDR3 contains 16 residues. The DNA of the CDR3 is TGTGCCAGCAGCTTAGCGCCCGAGATCTCCGGCAATGAGCAGTTCTTC. It translates to CASSLAPEISGNEQFF.